Given below is one T cell receptor (beta chain) in context. This entry comes from a study of Graves' ophthalmopathy and Graves' hyperthyroidism. Amplification targeted the TCR beta CDR3 regions, with RNA transcripts as the source material. First-round RT-PCR relied on HTBI primers, and a second-round multiplex PCR came next. TCRdb reprocessed the multiplex PCR reads with MiXCR, giving one entry per CDR3 protein. The sample carries roughly 1.1 million distinct CDR3 sequences, less than 45% recorded once. This TCR was recovered from an adult man with Graves' hyperthyroidism. Source material: peripheral blood or thyroid tissue (not recorded which).

The CDR3 nucleotides read TGTGCCAGCAGTAGGGAGGGGACGCGGAATAATGAAAAACTGTTTTTT. Its translation is CASSREGTRNNEKLFF. This chain connects TRBV6-5 to TRBJ1-4, with a weak D call TRBD1 (5 bases). Trimming stripped 5 bases from V and 4 bases from J, with 17 bases between. This CDR3 has 16 residues. Germline lookup yields CDR1 MNHEY and CDR2 SVGAGI.